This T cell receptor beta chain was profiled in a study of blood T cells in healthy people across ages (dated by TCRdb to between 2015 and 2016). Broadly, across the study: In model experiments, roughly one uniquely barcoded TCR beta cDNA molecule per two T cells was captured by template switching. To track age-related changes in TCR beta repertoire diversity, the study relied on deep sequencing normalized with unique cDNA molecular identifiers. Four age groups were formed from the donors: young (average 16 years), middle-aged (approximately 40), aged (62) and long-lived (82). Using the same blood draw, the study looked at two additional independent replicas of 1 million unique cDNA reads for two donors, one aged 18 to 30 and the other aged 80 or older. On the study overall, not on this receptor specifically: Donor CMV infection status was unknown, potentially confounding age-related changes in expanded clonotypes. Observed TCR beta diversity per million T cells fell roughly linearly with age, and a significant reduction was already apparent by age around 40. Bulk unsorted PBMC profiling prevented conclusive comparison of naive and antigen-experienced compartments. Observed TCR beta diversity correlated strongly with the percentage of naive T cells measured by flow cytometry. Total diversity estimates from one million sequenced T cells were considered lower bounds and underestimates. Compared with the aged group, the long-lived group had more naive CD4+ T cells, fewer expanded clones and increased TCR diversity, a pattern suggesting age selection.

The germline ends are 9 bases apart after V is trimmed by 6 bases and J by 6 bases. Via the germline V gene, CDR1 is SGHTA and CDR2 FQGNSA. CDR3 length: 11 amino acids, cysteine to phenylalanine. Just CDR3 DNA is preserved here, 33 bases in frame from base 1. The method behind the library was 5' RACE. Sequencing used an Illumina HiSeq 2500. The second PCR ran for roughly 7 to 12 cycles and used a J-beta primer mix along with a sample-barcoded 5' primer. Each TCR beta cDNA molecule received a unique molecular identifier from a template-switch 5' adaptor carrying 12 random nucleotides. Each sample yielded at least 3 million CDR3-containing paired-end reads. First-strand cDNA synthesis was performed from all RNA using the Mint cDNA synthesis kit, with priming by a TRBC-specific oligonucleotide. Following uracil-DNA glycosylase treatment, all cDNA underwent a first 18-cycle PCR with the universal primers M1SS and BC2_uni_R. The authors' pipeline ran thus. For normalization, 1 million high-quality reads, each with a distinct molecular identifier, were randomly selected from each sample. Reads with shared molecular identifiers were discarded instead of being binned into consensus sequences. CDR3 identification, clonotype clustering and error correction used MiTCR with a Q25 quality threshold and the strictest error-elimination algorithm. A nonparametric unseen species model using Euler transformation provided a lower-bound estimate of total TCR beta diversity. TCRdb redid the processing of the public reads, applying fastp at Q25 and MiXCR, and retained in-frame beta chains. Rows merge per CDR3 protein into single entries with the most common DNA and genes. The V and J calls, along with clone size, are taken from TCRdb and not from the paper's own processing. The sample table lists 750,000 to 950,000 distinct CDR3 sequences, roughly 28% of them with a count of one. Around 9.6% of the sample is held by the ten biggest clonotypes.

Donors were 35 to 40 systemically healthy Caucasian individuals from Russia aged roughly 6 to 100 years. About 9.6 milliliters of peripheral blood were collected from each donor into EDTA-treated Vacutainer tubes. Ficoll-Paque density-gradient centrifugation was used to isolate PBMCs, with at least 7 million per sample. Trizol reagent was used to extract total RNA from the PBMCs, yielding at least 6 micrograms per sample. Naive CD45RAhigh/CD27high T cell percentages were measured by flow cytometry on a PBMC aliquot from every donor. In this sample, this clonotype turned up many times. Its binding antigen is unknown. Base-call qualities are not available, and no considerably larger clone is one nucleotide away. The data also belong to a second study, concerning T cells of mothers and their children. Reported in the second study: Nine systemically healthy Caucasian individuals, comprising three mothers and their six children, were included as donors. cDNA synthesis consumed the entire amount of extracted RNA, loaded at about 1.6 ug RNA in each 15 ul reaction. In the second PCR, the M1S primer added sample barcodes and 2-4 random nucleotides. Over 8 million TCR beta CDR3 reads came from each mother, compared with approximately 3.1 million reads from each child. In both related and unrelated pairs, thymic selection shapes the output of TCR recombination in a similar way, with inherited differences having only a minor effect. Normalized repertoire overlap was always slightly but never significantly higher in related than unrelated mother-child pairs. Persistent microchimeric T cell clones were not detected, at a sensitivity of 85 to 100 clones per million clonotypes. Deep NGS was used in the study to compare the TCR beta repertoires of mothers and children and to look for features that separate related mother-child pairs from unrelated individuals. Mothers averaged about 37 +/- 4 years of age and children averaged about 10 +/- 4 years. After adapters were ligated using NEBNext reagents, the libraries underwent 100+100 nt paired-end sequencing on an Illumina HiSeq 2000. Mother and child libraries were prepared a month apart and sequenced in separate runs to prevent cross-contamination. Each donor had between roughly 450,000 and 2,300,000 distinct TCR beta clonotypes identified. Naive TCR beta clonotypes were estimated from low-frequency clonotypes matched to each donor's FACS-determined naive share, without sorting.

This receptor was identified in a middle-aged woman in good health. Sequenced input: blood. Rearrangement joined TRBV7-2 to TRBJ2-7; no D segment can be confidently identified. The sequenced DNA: TGTGCCAGCAGAGGAGTTCGCGAGCAGTACTTC. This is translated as CASRGVREQYF.